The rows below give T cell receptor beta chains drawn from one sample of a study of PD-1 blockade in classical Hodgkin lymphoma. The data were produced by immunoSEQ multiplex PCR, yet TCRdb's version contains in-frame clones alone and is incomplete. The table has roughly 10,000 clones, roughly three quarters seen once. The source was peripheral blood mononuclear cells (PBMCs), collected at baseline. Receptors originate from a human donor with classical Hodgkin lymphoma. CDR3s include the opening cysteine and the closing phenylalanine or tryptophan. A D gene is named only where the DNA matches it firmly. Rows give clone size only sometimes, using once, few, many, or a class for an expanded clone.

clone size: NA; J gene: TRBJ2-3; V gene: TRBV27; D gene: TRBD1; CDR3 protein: CASSLIRDRVVRKSDTQYF; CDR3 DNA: TGTGCCAGCAGTCTAATCCGGGACAGGGTCGTTCGAAAATCAGATACGCAGTATTTT
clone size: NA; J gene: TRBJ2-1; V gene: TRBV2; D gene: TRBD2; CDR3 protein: CASSGTSGAYNEQFF; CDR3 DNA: TGTGCCAGCAGTGGGACTAGCGGAGCATACAATGAGCAGTTCTTC
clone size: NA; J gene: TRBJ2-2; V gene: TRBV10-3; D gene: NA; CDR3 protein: CAIRSTANTGELFF; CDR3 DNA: TGTGCCATCAGGTCGACAGCCAACACCGGGGAGCTGTTTTTT
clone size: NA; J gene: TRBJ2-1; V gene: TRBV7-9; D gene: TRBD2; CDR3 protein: CASSLYSSGIDPKEQFF; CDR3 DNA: TGTGCCAGCAGCCTATACTCTAGCGGGATCGACCCCAAGGAGCAGTTCTTC
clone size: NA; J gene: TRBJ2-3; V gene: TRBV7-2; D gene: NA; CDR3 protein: CASSLAAGSDTQYF; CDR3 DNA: TGTGCCAGCAGCTTGGCGGCGGGGTCAGATACGCAGTATTTT
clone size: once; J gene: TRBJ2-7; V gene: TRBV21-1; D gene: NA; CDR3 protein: CASSKTRGQGYEQYF; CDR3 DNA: TGTGCCAGCAGCAAAACTAGGGGACAGGGTTACGAGCAGTACTTC
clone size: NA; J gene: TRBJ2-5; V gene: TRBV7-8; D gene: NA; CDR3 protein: CASSAAPGGTEETQYF; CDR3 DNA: TGTGCCAGCAGCGCCGCCCCCGGCGGGACCGAAGAGACCCAGTACTTC
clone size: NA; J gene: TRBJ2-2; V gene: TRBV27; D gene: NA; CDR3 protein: CASSLVQGNTGELFF; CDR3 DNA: TGTGCCAGCAGTTTAGTGCAGGGGAACACCGGGGAGCTGTTTTTT
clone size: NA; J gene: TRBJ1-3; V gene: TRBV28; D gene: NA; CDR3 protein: CASSLSTPYSGNTIYF; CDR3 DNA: TGTGCCAGCAGTTTATCGACCCCGTACTCTGGAAACACCATATATTTT
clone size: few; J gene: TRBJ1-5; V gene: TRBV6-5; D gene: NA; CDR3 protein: CASSLGRYSNQPQHF; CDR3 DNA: TGTGCCAGCAGTTTGGGTAGATATAGCAATCAGCCCCAGCATTTT
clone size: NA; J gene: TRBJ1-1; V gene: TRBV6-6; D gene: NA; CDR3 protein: CASSNFAEAFF; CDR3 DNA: TGTGCCAGCAGTAATTTCGCTGAAGCTTTCTTT
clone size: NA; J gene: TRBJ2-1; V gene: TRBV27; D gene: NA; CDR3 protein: CASSLISSNEQFF; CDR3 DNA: TGTGCCAGCAGTTTAATTTCCTCCAATGAGCAGTTCTTC
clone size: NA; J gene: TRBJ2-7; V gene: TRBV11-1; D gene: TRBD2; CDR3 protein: CASSARGESYEQYF; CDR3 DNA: TGTGCCAGCAGCGCCCGGGGGGAATCCTACGAGCAGTACTTC
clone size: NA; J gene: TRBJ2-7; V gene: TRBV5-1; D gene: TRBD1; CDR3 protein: CASSFWDRESTYEQYF; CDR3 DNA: TGCGCCAGCAGCTTCTGGGACAGGGAATCGACCTACGAGCAGTACTTC
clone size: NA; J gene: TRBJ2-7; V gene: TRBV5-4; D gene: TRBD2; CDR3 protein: CASSLGRTGRFSGRVDEQYF; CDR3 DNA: TGTGCCAGCAGCTTGGGAAGGACAGGGCGGTTTAGCGGGAGGGTGGACGAGCAGTACTTC